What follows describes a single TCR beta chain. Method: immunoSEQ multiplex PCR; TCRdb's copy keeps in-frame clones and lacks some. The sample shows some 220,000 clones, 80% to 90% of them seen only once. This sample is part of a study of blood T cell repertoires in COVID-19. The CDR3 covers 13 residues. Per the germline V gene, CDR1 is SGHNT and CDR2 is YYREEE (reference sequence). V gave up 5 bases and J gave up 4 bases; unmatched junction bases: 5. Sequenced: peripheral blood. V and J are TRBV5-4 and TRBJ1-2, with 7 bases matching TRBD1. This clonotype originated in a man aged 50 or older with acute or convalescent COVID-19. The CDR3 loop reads CASRSDRFYGYTF. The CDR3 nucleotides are TGTGCCAGCAGGTCGGACAGGTTCTATGGCTACACCTTC.